This T cell receptor beta chain was sequenced for a study of radiotherapy plus CTLA-4 blockade in lung cancer. Overall study: Patients showed objective responses in 15% to 20% of cases and disease control in roughly 30%. Study results and caveats: Reportedly, early blood T cell clone dynamics best predicted response, with interferon-beta. Peripheral blood showed expansion of tumor-derived TCR clones after radiotherapy and ipilimumab.

Germline CDR1 reads MGHRA; CDR2 reads YSYEKL. J gave up 6 bases and V 2 bases, and 6 bases lay outside the gene matches. The CDR3 length is 14 residues. The table came from immunoSEQ multiplex PCR; TCRdb's copy has only in-frame clones and leaves some out. Of about 99,000 clones listed, almost 90% are singletons. Details on this clone: Its antigen remains unknown.

The specimen comprised peripheral blood, sampled from a patient treated with radiotherapy plus ipilimumab. V and J are TRBV4-1 and TRBJ1-1; 7 nucleotides agree with TRBD1. The clonotype originates from a human donor with non-small cell lung cancer that progressed on radiotherapy plus ipilimumab. The CDR3 DNA sequence: TGCGCCAGCAGCCAACCAACGACAGGGTCTGAAGCTTTCTTT. Translation: CASSQPTTGSEAFF.